The T cell receptor (beta chain) described here comes from a study of T cells in Graves' hyperthyroidism and ophthalmopathy. Germline V gene sequence: CDR1 MDHEN, CDR2 SYDVKM. CDR3 length: 18 amino acids. J gave up 1 base and V 5 bases, and 14 bases lay outside the gene matches. This clonotype was detected many times. RNA transcripts provided the source from which TCR beta CDR3 regions were amplified. The HTBI primer set drove a first-round RT-PCR of the TCR CDR3. Each CDR3 protein gets one entry after TCRdb re-called the multiplex PCR reads with MiXCR. Of about 400,000 distinct CDR3 sequences listed, around a sixth were seen once; the top ten hold 25% to 35%.

This chain joins TRBV28 and TRBJ2-1, with 7 bases fitting TRBD2. This receptor was taken from a young woman with Graves' hyperthyroidism that later progressed to Graves' ophthalmopathy. Input material: blood. Written as DNA, the CDR3 is TGTGCCAGCAGTCCCCCGGGACTAACAATTACTTCCTACAATGAGCAGTTCTTC. Translating it yields CASSPPGLTITSYNEQFF.